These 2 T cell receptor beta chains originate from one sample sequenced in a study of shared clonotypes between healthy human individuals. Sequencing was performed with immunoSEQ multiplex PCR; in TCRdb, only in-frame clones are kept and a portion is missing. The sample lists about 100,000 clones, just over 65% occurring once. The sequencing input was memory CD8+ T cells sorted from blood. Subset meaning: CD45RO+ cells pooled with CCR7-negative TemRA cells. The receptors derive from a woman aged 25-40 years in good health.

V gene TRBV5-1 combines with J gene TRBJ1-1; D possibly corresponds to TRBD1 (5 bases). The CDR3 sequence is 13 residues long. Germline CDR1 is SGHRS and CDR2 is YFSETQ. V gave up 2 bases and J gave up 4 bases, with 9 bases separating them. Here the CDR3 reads CASSFAGGTEAFF. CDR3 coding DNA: TGCGCCAGCAGCTTCGCGGGGGGCACTGAAGCTTTCTTT.

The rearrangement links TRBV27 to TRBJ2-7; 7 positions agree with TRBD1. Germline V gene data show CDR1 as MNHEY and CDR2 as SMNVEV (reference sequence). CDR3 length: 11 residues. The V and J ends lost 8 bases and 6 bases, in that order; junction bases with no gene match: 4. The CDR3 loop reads CASATGPEQYF. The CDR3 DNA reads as TGTGCCAGCGCGACAGGGCCCGAGCAGTACTTC.